The 27 T cell receptor beta chains below all came from one sample that was sequenced in a study of blood T cells in healthy people across ages. A sample-barcoded 5' primer and a J-beta primer mix were used in a second PCR of roughly 7 to 11 cycles. Using its own MiXCR run on the 5' RACE reads, TCRdb lists one record per CDR3 protein. The sample records about 400,000 distinct CDR3 sequences, about half being singletons. Material: blood. The receptors come from a man between 60 and 70 years old in good health.

Of note for this clonotype: The junction differs from germline at one of its ends, possibly a read error. V usage is TRBV6-1 and J usage is TRBJ1-2; no clear D gene. Germline V lookup: CDR1 MNHNS, CDR2 SASEGT. The CDR3 contains 14 residues. The CDR3 bases are TGTGCCAGCGGTGAAGCGGTGGGCCCCCATGGCTACACCTTC. Translation gives CASGEAVGPHGYTF.

This chain connects TRBV7-9 to TRBJ2-1; 8 bases map to TRBD1. Germline CDR1 SEHNR, CDR2 FQNEAQ (reference sequence). There are 16 residues in the CDR3. V was clipped by 4 bases and J by 6 bases; unmatched bases: 11. In DNA form, the CDR3 reads TGTGCCAGCAGCTCGCCGGCAGGGGGCGGAATCAATGAGCAGTTCTTC. Translating gives CASSSPAGGGINEQFF. Drawing the rest from reference TRBV7-9 and TRBJ2-1, the complete variable domain is DTGVSQNPRHKITKRGQNVTFRCDPISEHNRLYWYRQTLGQGPEFLTYFQNEAQLEKSRLLSDRFSAERPKGSFSTLEIQRTEQGDSAMYLCASSSPAGGGINEQFFGPGTRLTVL.

CDR3 in amino acids: CASSLGRGQEETQYF. The CDR3 bases are TGTGCCAGCAGCTTAGGGCGGGGCCAAGAAGAGACCCAGTACTTC. The chain uses TRBV7-2 and TRBJ2-5; perhaps TRBD2 as D (6 bases). CDR1 is SGHTA and CDR2 is FQGNSA in the germline V gene. CDR3 length: 15 amino acids. V lost 1 base and J lost 3, with 12 bases in between.

The CDR3 coding sequence is TGCAGCGTCCTGCCCCATCCGTCCGGGACAGGGATAGGAGAGCAGTACTTC. Translating it yields CSVLPHPSGTGIGEQYF. The chain links TRBV29-1 to TRBJ2-7, with 9 bases lining up with TRBD1. With V trimmed by 6 bases and J by 7 bases, 22 bases remained unmatched. This CDR3 has 17 amino acids. Germline lookup yields CDR1 SQVTM and CDR2 ANQGSEA.

The chain is built from TRBV27 and TRBJ2-3; D assignment may be TRBD1 or TRBD2 (5 bases each). Germline CDR1 is MNHEY and CDR2 is SMNVEV (reference sequence). The CDR3 length is 15 residues. With 9 bases removed from V and 1 base from J, the gap between germline ends came to 17 bases. CDR3 residues: CASKTGTVRTDTQYF. CDR3 DNA sequence: TGTGCCAGTAAAACCGGGACGGTCCGCACAGATACGCAGTATTTT.

This clonotype has just a few counts. The J gene is TRBJ2-1, the V gene TRBV4-2, with D maybe TRBD2 (6 bases). Germline V gene sequence: CDR1 LGHNA, CDR2 YNFKEQ. This CDR3 is built from 13 residues. V shed 0 bases and J shed 12 bases, with 12 bases lying between them. The CDR3 nucleotides read TGTGCCAGCAGCCAAGAGGAGGGGCAGGGGCAGTTCTTC. Translated: CASSQEEGQGQFF.

This chain joins TRBV5-6 and TRBJ2-5, with no clear D. The CDR3 runs 14 residues. Trimming left V 4 bases short and J 2 bases short, with 12 bases between. The germline gives CDR1 SGHDT, CDR2 YYEEEE. The CDR3 region has the DNA TGTGCCAGCAGCCCGGTCAGCAGACAAGAGACCCAGTACTTC. Its protein is CASSPVSRQETQYF.

The rearrangement joins TRBV7-9 to TRBJ2-1, with D maybe TRBD2 (5 bases). Trimming cost V 5 bases and J 0 bases, with 11 bases left between them. The CDR3 runs to 15 residues. Germline CDR1 and CDR2: SEHNR and FQNEAQ (reference sequence). The CDR3 bases are TGTGCCAGCAGCGATAGCGCGAGCTCCTACAATGAGCAGTTCTTC. It yields the protein CASSDSASSYNEQFF.

The V gene is TRBV6-6, the J gene TRBJ2-1; no clear D gene. Trimming cost V 2 bases and J 0 bases, with 11 bases left between them. The CDR3 has 16 amino acids. CDR1 is MNHNY, CDR2 SVGAGI, per germline (reference sequence). The CDR3: CASSYATLSSYNEQFF. The CDR3 nucleotides read TGTGCCAGCAGTTACGCTACTTTGAGCTCCTACAATGAGCAGTTCTTC.

This chain connects TRBV5-1 to TRBJ2-4; D is possibly TRBD2 (6 bases). The DNA end is more similar to TRBJ2-7, so the J call may be wrong. From germline, CDR1 is SGHRS and CDR2 YFSETQ. The CDR3 spans 13 residues. The CDR3 nucleotides are TGCGCCAGCCAGGAGGGCGTTGGGTACGAGCAGTACTTC. Its translation is CASQEGVGYEQYF.

The CDR3 here is CASSQEVAAVETQYF. The CDR3 DNA follows: TGTGCCAGCAGCCAAGAAGTAGCGGCGGTGGAGACCCAGTACTTC. The chain recombines TRBV3-1 with TRBJ2-5; the D gene is possibly TRBD2 (6 bases). CDR1 is LGHDT and CDR2 is YNNKEL in the germline V gene (reference sequence). This CDR3 has 15 residues. Between the trimmed V and J ends, which lost 0 bases and 5 bases, there was a span of 13 bases.

This clonotype was recorded at least ten times. The gene calls are TRBV20-1 and TRBJ1-4; TRBD1 might be the D (5 bases). CDR1 and CDR2 (germline): DFQATT, SNEGSKA (reference sequence). Trimming took off 6 bases at V and 10 bases at J, with 12 bases between the two ends. CDR3 length: 11 residues. In nucleotides, the CDR3 is TGCAGTGCCGGAGGGGATGGAAAACTGTTTTTT. Protein product: CSAGGDGKLFF.

The V and J genes are TRBV7-9 and TRBJ1-5, with 11 bases fitting TRBD1. This CDR3 region has 15 residues. CDR1 is SEHNR, CDR2 FQNEAQ, per germline (reference sequence). V lost 4 bases and J lost 4; bases outside the gene matches: 3. CDR3 in DNA: TGTGCCAGCAGCTGGGGACAGGGGGAAAATCAGCCCCAGCATTTT. Translation: CASSWGQGENQPQHF.

The chain carries TRBV29-1 and TRBJ2-7; a weak D match, TRBD1 (5 bases). The CDR3 runs 11 residues. CDR1 SQVTM and CDR2 ANQGSEA come from the germline V gene. Trimming stripped 7 bases from V and 7 bases from J, with 14 bases between. The CDR3 spells CSGKGSGEQYF. For the CDR3, the DNA is TGCAGCGGTAAAGGGTCAGGGGAGCAGTACTTC.

This chain joins TRBV7-9 and TRBJ2-1; weak D call: TRBD1 (6 bases). The J call may be mistaken, given a closer DNA end match to TRBJ2-7. CDR1 is SEHNR and CDR2 is FQNEAQ in the germline V gene (reference sequence). This CDR3 has 16 residues. The CDR3 loop is CASSPTRTPGDNEQYF. The CDR3 nucleotides read TGTGCCAGCAGCCCGACCCGGACACCCGGGGACAATGAGCAGTACTTC.

Ten or more counts support this clonotype. The chain couples TRBV5-1 to TRBJ2-7, with 8 nucleotides matching TRBD2. Germline V gives CDR1 SGHRS, CDR2 YFSETQ. The length of the CDR3 is 15 residues. V was clipped by 4 bases and J by 3 bases; unmatched bases: 9. CDR3 sequence: CASSPAGGAVYEQYF. DNA for the CDR3: TGCGCCAGCAGCCCTGCCGGGGGGGCGGTCTACGAGCAGTACTTC.

The chain is built from TRBV29-1 and TRBJ2-7; no clear D gene. Germline CDR1 SQVTM, CDR2 ANQGSEA. The ends were cut back, 2 bases at V and 4 bases at J, with 9 bases in the middle. The CDR3 totals 12 residues. The CDR3 DNA reads TGCAGCGTTGAATCTGACGGGTACGAGCAGTACTTC. This gives the protein CSVESDGYEQYF.

The chain couples TRBV15 to TRBJ1-5; no reliable D call. Germline values: CDR1 LNHNV, CDR2 YYDKDF (reference sequence). This CDR3 has 15 residues. The V end was cut by 0 bases, the J end by 1 base, with 7 bases between. CDR3 sequence reads: CATSREDSSNQPQHF. In nucleotides, the CDR3 is TGTGCCACCAGCAGAGAGGATAGCAGCAATCAGCCCCAGCATTTT.

In this sample, this clonotype turned up a few times. This chain links TRBV29-1 with TRBJ2-4, with D possibly TRBD1 on 5 matching bases. The V gene lost 3 bases and the J gene lost 6 bases, with 12 bases spanning the gap. Germline CDR1 SQVTM, CDR2 ANQGSEA. The CDR3 is made up of 13 amino acids. CDR3: CSVELTQGNIQYF. The DNA for the CDR3 is TGCAGCGTTGAGCTAACCCAGGGAAACATTCAGTACTTC.

Concerning this clonotype itself: A read error may explain this, as a much larger clone is one base away. The chain joins TRBV29-1 to TRBJ1-2, with D perhaps matching TRBD1 (6 bases). This CDR3 has 13 amino acids. V was pared by 4 bases and J by 6 bases, with 15 bases between. Germline CDR1 reads SQVTM; CDR2 reads ANQGSEA. As DNA, the CDR3 is TGCAGCGTTGTGGGGGGCGGGAGTGATGGCTACACCTTC. It is translated as CSVVGGGSDGYTF.

The J gene is TRBJ1-6, the V gene TRBV25-1; D uncertain. This CDR3 contains 13 residues. With 0 bases removed from V and 9 bases from J, the gap between germline ends came to 6 bases. Per germline, CDR1 MGHDK and CDR2 SYGVNS. The CDR3 spells CASSEYVGSPLHF. CDR3 nucleotides: TGTGCCAGCAGTGAATATGTGGGTTCACCCCTCCACTTT.

This sequence joins TRBV5-1 and TRBJ2-3; TRBD2 matches 10 bases. The CDR3 has 16 residues. Germline V gives CDR1 SGHRS, CDR2 YFSETQ. After removal of 5 bases from V and 2 bases from J, the junction contained 8 bases not matched to a gene. As DNA, the CDR3 is TGCGCCAGCAGGGCTAGCGGGGGTCTCCACACAGATACGCAGTATTTT. This codes for CASRASGGLHTDTQYF.

This clonotype appeared a few times. The chain uses TRBV9 and TRBJ2-4, with TRBD1 matching 9 bases. The CDR3 consists of 15 residues. The V and J ends lost 0 bases and 6 bases, in that order; junction bases with no gene match: 4. Germline V CDR1 and CDR2: SGDLS, YYNGEE. For the CDR3, the DNA is TGTGCCAGCAGCGTAGGTACAGGGGGCTCAAACATTCAGTACTTC. This translates into CASSVGTGGSNIQYF.

In its sample, this clonotype was seen once. The chain uses TRBV7-9 and TRBJ2-1; TRBD1 might be the D (6 bases). V dropped 3 bases and J dropped 7 bases, with 13 bases sitting between them. The CDR3 is 14 residues long. CDR1 SEHNR and CDR2 FQNEAQ come from the germline V gene (reference sequence). DNA for the CDR3: TGTGCCAGCAGCTTCGAAACTCAGGGGAATGAGCAGTTCTTC. This gives the protein CASSFETQGNEQFF.

The V call is TRBV2, the J call TRBJ2-1, with 11 bases matching TRBD2. With V trimmed by 6 bases and J by 2 bases, 3 bases remained unmatched. CDR1 and CDR2 (germline): SNHLY, FYNNEI. The CDR3 covers 15 residues. The CDR3 loop is CASRALAGAYNEQFF. CDR3 sequence (DNA): TGTGCCAGCAGAGCACTAGCGGGGGCCTACAATGAGCAGTTCTTC.

On this clonotype itself: This may come from a read error, since a much larger clone is one base off. The V gene is TRBV5-6, the J gene TRBJ2-1, with 8 bases fitting TRBD2. CDR1 is SGHDT, CDR2 YYEEEE, per germline. The CDR3 length is 15 residues. The V gene end was trimmed by 3 bases and the J gene end by 10 bases; junction bases not matched to a gene: 12. The CDR3 DNA reads as TGTGCCAGCAGCTGGGGACGAGCGGGGGCCAACGAGCAGTTCTTC. It codes for CASSWGRAGANEQFF.

A remark on this clonotype: At one of its ends the junction is not consistent with the germline gene, which may arise from a read error. CDR3 region: CASRSRVVVDMQYF. The DNA of the CDR3 is TGTGCCAGCAGGAGCAGGGTCGTAGTAGATATGCAGTATTTT. The chain employs TRBV12-3 or TRBV12-4 and TRBJ2-3; D might be TRBD1 (5 bases). The length of the CDR3 is 14 residues.